The 7 T cell receptor beta chains below come from one sample, sequenced in a study of blood T cell repertoires in COVID-19 (dated by TCRdb to about 2020). Library generation was performed with the immunoSEQ multiplex PCR assay. In TCRdb, the immuneACCESS table is reduced to in-frame sequences with V and J assigned. These tables do not hold every clone; where another copy was compared, an unresolved V gene accounts for under half, and the others remain unexplained. In all, the sample holds around 460,000 clones, and 70% to 90% of those were seen once. The ten largest clones add up to 0.65% to 1% of the sample. Sequencing was done on a sample of peripheral blood. The receptors were gathered from a man between 18 and 29 years old with COVID-19, enrolled during active disease.

This sequence joins TRBV6-5 and TRBJ1-2; 7 bases line up with TRBD1. CDR1 MNHEY and CDR2 SVGAGI come from the germline V gene. Trimming at V came to 6 bases and at J to 3 bases, leaving 7 bases not matched to a gene. The CDR3 is 14 amino acids. CDR3 in DNA: TGTGCCAGCAGGAATAGACAGGGCGACTATGGCTACACCTTC. Protein product: CASRNRQGDYGYTF.

The chain recombines TRBV21-1 with TRBJ2-5; the DNA was not compared with TRBD2, the D call given in the table. TRBV21-1 is given as a pseudogene. The CDR3 is made up of 13 amino acids. The CDR3 region is CASGGRAQETQYF. The CDR3 region has the DNA TGTGCCAGCGGGGGGAGGGCCCAAGAGACCCAGTACTTC.

The CDR3 DNA follows: TGTGCCTGGGACCGTCGACAGGGATCGCAGGAGCAGTACTTC. It translates to CAWDRRQGSQEQYF. The chain couples TRBV30 to TRBJ2-7, with TRBD1 identical over 7 bases. This CDR3 is 14 amino acids long. V lost 5 bases to trimming and J lost 7 bases; unmatched junction nucleotides: 14. Germline values: CDR1 GTSNPN, CDR2 SVGIG (reference sequence).

The chain combines TRBV11-2 with TRBJ1-3; TRBD1 matches 7 bases. The germline V gene encodes CDR1 SGHAT and CDR2 FQNNGV. Trimming at V came to 6 bases and at J to 1 base, leaving 3 bases not matched to a gene. CDR3 length equals 14 residues. CDR3 sequence (DNA): TGTGCCAGCAGTCCGACAGGGTCTGGAAACACCATATATTTT. Translated, it gives CASSPTGSGNTIYF.

The chain links TRBV2 to TRBJ1-1; 9 bases map to TRBD1. The CDR3 is 13 residues long. Trimming removed 6 bases from V and 3 bases from J; junction bases left unmatched: 2. In germline, CDR1 is SNHLY, CDR2 FYNNEI. The CDR3 is CASSRQGDTEAFF. CDR3 coding DNA: TGTGCCAGCAGCCGACAGGGGGACACTGAAGCTTTCTTT.

The rearrangement links TRBV12-5 to TRBJ2-7; D is possibly TRBD1 (5 bases). The CDR3 sequence is 14 residues long. The V gene's germline CDR1 is LGHNT and CDR2 FRNRAP. The V end lost 3 bases, the J end lost 3 bases, and 12 bases lay between the germline ends. The chain's CDR3 is CASGFPGQGYEQYF. As DNA, the CDR3 is TGTGCTAGTGGTTTCCCCGGCCAGGGCTACGAGCAGTACTTC.

CDR3 coding DNA: TGTGCCAGCAATCTAGCGACCACCGGGGAGCTGTTTTTT. Translated, it gives CASNLATTGELFF. The V and J genes are TRBV28 and TRBJ2-2; possible D gene TRBD2, 6 bases. V was pared by 7 bases and J by 4 bases, with 10 bases between. Germline assignment: CDR1 MDHEN and CDR2 SYDVKM. The CDR3 loop spans 13 amino acids.